Listed below are T cell receptor beta chains from one sample, sequenced in a study of cytomegalovirus exposure and HLA in healthy donors. The repertoire was sequenced with immunoSEQ multiplex PCR; TCRdb's copy has only in-frame clones and lacks some. The sample records approximately 71,000 clones, about 90% being singletons. The sample consisted of PBMCs. The receptor source for this set is a man younger than 35 in good health and CMV-seronegative. Each CDR3 is given with its conserved first and last residue. The D gene is left open where the match is weak. Clone size is shown for a subset of rows, as once, few, many or a class of expanded clone.

v_call	clone_size	j_call	d_call	cdr3_nt	cdr3_aa
TRBV28	-	TRBJ2-1	-	TGTGCCAGCAGTTTCGGCGGTAGCTCCTACAATGAGCAGTTCTTC	CASSFGGSSYNEQFF
TRBV19	-	TRBJ2-7	-	TGTGCCAGTAGTAAGCCCCGCGGGATGGACTACGAGCAGTACTTC	CASSKPRGMDYEQYF
TRBV6-5	-	TRBJ1-5	-	TGTGCCAGTAGGAGAAGGGGAGGGGAGCCCCAGCATTTT	CASRRRGGEPQHF
TRBV7-2	-	TRBJ2-3	-	TGTGCCAGCAGCCGGTTAGATACGCAGTATTTT	CASSRLDTQYF
TRBV5-4	-	TRBJ1-4	TRBD1	TGTGCCAGCAGCTCAGGGACAGGGGTTGAAAAACTGTTTTTT	CASSSGTGVEKLFF
TRBV11-3	-	TRBJ1-1	-	TGTGCCAGCAGCGTGGGGGGGATGAACACTGAAGCTTTCTTT	CASSVGGMNTEAFF
TRBV7-3	once	TRBJ2-2	TRBD2	TGTGCCAGCAGCTTGGGACTAGCGGGAGTGTCCACCGGGGAGCTGTTTTTT	CASSLGLAGVSTGELFF
TRBV4-3	-	TRBJ2-1	-	TGCGCCAGCAGCCTCCTTGACGGCGCGGGTAACGGTGGTGAGCAGTTCTTC	CASSLLDGAGNGGEQFF
TRBV28	-	TRBJ1-2	TRBD1	TGTGCCAGCAGTTCCTTAGGGGGCTCGGACTATGGCTACACCTTC	CASSSLGGSDYGYTF
TRBV12-5	-	TRBJ1-5	-	TGTGCTAGTAGTGAGAGGGTGTCCCAGCCCCAGCATTTT	CASSERVSQPQHF
TRBV28	-	TRBJ1-5	TRBD1	TGTGCCAGCAGTTTTCTTGGGACAGGGATCCCCCAGCCCCAGCATTTT	CASSFLGTGIPQPQHF
TRBV5-1	-	TRBJ2-7	-	TGCGCCAGCACCCTTGCCGCAGGGCAGGCTTACGAGCAGTACTTC	CASTLAAGQAYEQYF
TRBV19	-	TRBJ2-3	-	TGTGCCAGTAGGGAAAGGCGGGGCGCGATATCAGATACGCAGTATTTT	CASRERRGAISDTQYF
TRBV5-5	-	TRBJ1-5	-	TGTGCCAGCAGCTTTCTTGGCAGGGGTCAGCCCCAGCATTTT	CASSFLGRGQPQHF
TRBV5-4	-	TRBJ2-7	TRBD1	TGTGCCAGCAGCTTCCGGGACAGGGGGCGGAACGAGCAGTACTTC	CASSFRDRGRNEQYF
TRBV7-2	once	TRBJ1-4	TRBD1	TGTGCCAGCAGCCCAAACAGGGGTGAACGTGAAAAACTGTTTTTT	CASSPNRGEREKLFF
TRBV29-1	-	TRBJ2-3	-	TGCAGCGTTCGACAGCCTAGCACAGATACGCAGTATTTT	CSVRQPSTDTQYF
TRBV5-1	-	TRBJ2-1	TRBD2	TGCGCCAGCAGCCAGGCGGGGGCCTACAATGAGCAGTTCTTC	CASSQAGAYNEQFF
TRBV5-1	once	TRBJ2-7	TRBD2	TGCGCCAGCAGCCCGAGACCCAGCGGGAGTTACGAGCAGTACTTC	CASSPRPSGSYEQYF
TRBV5-1	-	TRBJ2-7	-	TGCGCCAGCAGCTTGGAGCGGGACGAGCAGTACTTC	CASSLERDEQYF
TRBV7-8	-	TRBJ2-5	TRBD2	TGTGCCAGCAGCTCCGGACTAGCGGGAGTTCAAGAGACCCAGTACTTC	CASSSGLAGVQETQYF
TRBV4-2	-	TRBJ2-5	TRBD2	TGTGCCAGCAGCCAAGGCGGGAGTGGTGAGACCCAGTACTTC	CASSQGGSGETQYF
TRBV2	-	TRBJ1-5	-	TGTGCCAGCAGTAGGACAGATTATAGCAATCAGCCCCAGCATTTT	CASSRTDYSNQPQHF
TRBV28	-	TRBJ1-1	TRBD1	TGTGCCAGCAGCGGACAGGGAAAGAACACTGAAGCTTTCTTT	CASSGQGKNTEAFF
TRBV7-2	-	TRBJ2-3	TRBD2	TGTGCCAGCAGCTTAATAGGACTAGCGACATTTAGCACAGATACGCAGTATTTT	CASSLIGLATFSTDTQYF
TRBV5-1	-	TRBJ2-1	TRBD2	TGCGCCAGCAGCGGGACTAGCGGGAGTGATTACAATGAGCAGTTCTTC	CASSGTSGSDYNEQFF
TRBV11-2	-	TRBJ2-6	-	TGTGCCAGCAGCTTAGCCCACTCTGGGGCCAACGTCCTGACTTTC	CASSLAHSGANVLTF